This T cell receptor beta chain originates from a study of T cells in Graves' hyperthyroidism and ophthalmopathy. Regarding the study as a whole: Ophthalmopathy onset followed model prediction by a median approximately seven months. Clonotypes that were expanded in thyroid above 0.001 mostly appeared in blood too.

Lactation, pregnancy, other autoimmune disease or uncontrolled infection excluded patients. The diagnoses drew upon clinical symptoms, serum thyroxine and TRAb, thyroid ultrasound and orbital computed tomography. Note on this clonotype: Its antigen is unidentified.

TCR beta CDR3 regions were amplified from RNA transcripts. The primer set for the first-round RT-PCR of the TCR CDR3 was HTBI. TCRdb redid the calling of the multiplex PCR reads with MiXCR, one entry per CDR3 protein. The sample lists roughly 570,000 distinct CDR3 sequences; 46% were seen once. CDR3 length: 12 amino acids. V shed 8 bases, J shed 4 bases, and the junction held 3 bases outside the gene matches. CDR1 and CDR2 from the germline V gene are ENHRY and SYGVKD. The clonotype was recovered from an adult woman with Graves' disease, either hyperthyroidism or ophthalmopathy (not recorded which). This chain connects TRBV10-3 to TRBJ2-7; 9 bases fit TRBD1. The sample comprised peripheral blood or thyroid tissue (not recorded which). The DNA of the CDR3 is TGTGCCATCGCGGGACAGGGATACGAGCAGTACTTC. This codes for CAIAGQGYEQYF.